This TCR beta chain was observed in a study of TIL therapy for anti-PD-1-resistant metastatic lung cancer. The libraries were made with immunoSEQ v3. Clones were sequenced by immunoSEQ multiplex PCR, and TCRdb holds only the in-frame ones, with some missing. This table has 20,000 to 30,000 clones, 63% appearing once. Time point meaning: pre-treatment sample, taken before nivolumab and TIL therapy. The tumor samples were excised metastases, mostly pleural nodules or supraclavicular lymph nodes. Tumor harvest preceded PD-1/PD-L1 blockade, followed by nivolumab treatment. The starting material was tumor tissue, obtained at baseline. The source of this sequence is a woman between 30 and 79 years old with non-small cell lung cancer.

CDR3 nucleotides: TGTGCCAGCAGCCCGGGGACCGTAAACTCCTACGAGCAGTACTTC. This translates into CASSPGTVNSYEQYF. This chain joins TRBV5-4 and TRBJ2-7, with D tentatively TRBD1 or TRBD2 (5 bases each). From germline, CDR1 is SGHNT and CDR2 YYREEE (reference sequence). This CDR3 has 15 residues. The V end lost 4 bases, the J end lost 0 bases, and 14 bases lay between the germline ends.